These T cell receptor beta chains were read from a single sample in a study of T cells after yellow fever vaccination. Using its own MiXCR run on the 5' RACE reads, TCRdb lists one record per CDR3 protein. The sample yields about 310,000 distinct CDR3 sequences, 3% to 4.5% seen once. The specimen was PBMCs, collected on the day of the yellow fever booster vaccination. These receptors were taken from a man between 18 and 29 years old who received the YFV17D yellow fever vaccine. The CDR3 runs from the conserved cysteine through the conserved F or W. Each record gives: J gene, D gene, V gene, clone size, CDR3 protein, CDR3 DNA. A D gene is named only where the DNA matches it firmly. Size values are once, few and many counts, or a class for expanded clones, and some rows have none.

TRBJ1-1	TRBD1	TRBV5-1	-	CASSFQDRAGEAFF	TGCGCCAGCAGCTTTCAAGACAGGGCGGGTGAAGCTTTCTTT
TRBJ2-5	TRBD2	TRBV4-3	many	CASSQGTSGAPQETQYF	TGCGCCAGCAGCCAAGGGACTAGCGGGGCTCCCCAAGAGACCCAGTACTTC
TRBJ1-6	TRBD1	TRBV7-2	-	CASRFDRGNSPLHF	TGTGCCAGCAGATTCGACAGGGGCAATTCACCCCTCCACTTT
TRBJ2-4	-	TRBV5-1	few	CASSDTGKGGKNIQYF	TGCGCCAGCAGCGACACCGGGAAAGGGGGGAAAAACATTCAGTACTTC
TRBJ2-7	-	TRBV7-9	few	CASSSRGAYEQYF	TGTGCCAGCAGCTCCAGGGGCGCCTACGAGCAGTACTTC
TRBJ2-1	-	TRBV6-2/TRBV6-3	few	CASSQGPGDEQFF	TGTGCCAGCAGCCAGGGCCCCGGGGATGAGCAGTTCTTC
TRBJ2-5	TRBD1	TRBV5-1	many	CASSSEGQGAQTQYF	TGCGCCAGCAGCTCCGAGGGACAGGGGGCTCAGACCCAGTACTTC
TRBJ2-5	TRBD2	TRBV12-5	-	CASSPGTSRETQYF	TGTGCTAGTTCCCCCGGGACTAGCAGGGAGACCCAGTACTTC
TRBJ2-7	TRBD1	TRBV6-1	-	CASSPGGLYEQYF	TGTGCCAGCAGTCCAGGGGGTCTCTACGAGCAGTACTTC
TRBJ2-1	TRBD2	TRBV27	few	CASSLPGSGGSNEQFF	TGTGCCAGCAGTTTACCAGGGTCGGGAGGGAGTAATGAGCAGTTCTTC
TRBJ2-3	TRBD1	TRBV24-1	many	CATSMSGQGHSTDTQYF	TGTGCCACCAGCATGTCGGGACAGGGACACAGCACAGATACGCAGTATTTT
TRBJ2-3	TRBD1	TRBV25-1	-	CASSEIGQGGADTQYF	TGTGCCAGCAGTGAAATAGGACAGGGGGGGGCAGATACGCAGTATTTT
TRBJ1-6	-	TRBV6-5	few	CASRKSGHPDSPLHF	TGTGCCAGCAGAAAGTCGGGACATCCGGATTCACCCCTCCACTTT